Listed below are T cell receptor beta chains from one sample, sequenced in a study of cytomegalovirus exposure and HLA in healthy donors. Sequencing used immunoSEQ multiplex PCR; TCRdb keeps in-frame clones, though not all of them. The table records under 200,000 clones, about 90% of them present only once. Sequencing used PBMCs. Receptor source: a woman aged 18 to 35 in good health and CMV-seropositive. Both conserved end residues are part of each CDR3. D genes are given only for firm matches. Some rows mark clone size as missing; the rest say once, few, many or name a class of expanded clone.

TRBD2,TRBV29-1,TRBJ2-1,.,CSVEGGRSGEQFF,TGCAGCGTTGAGGGAGGGCGGAGCGGTGAGCAGTTCTTC
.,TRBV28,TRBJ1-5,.,CASSLGGVKNQPQHF,TGTGCCAGCAGCTTGGGGGGAGTTAAGAATCAGCCCCAGCATTTT
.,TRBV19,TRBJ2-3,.,CASSRSHREDTQYF,TGTGCCAGTAGTCGGTCCCACCGAGAAGATACGCAGTATTTT
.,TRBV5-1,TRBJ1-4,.,CASSLEGTQNEKLFF,TGCGCCAGCAGCTTGGAGGGGACACAGAATGAAAAACTGTTTTTT
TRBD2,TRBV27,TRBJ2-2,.,CATRRGGRTNTGELFF,TGTGCCACCAGAAGGGGAGGGAGGACGAACACCGGGGAGCTGTTTTTT
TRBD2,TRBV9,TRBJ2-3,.,CASSVGRGRVSTDTQYF,TGTGCCAGCAGCGTAGGTCGGGGGAGGGTTAGCACAGATACGCAGTATTTT
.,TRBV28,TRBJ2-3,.,CASSLWPGPSSTDTQYF,TGTGCCAGCAGTTTATGGCCAGGGCCCTCTAGCACAGATACGCAGTATTTT
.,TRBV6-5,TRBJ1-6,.,CASSYEGWSPEENLHF,TGTGCCAGCAGTTACGAGGGATGGAGCCCCGAGGAGAACCTCCACTTT
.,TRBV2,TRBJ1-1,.,CASSEETLWTGSTEAFF,TGTGCCAGCAGTGAAGAGACATTATGGACGGGGAGCACTGAAGCTTTCTTT
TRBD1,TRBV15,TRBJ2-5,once,CATSRAGGQETQYF,TGTGCCACCAGCAGAGCAGGGGGACAAGAGACCCAGTACTTC
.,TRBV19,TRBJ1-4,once,CASSIAREANEKLFF,TGTGCCAGTAGTATAGCCCGGGAGGCCAATGAAAAACTGTTTTTT
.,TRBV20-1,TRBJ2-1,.,CSDGTTRWKFF,TGCAGCGACGGGACAACCAGATGGAAGTTCTTC
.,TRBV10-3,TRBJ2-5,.,CAISVGGTSQETQYF,TGTGCCATCAGTGTTGGAGGTACATCCCAAGAGACCCAGTACTTC
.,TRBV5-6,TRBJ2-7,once,CASSWPMGRFYEQYF,TGTGCCAGCAGCTGGCCGATGGGGAGATTCTACGAGCAGTACTTC
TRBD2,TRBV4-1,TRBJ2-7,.,CASSQLETGTSGVYEQYF,TGCGCCAGCAGCCAGCTAGAGACCGGGACTAGCGGGGTCTACGAGCAGTACTTC
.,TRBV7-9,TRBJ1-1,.,CASTPTGNTEAFF,TGTGCCAGCACCCCGACAGGGAACACTGAAGCTTTCTTT
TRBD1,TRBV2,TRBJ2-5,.,CASLQGAQETQYF,TGTGCCAGCCTACAGGGGGCCCAAGAGACCCAGTACTTC
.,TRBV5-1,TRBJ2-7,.,CASSLGQGSHEQYF,TGCGCCAGCAGCTTGGGGCAGGGTAGCCACGAGCAGTACTTC
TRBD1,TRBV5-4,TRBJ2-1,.,CASSPRDRNEQFF,TGTGCCAGCAGCCCCCGGGACAGGAATGAGCAGTTCTTC
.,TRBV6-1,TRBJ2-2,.,CASSEARTGELFF,TGTGCCAGCAGTGAAGCGAGGACCGGGGAGCTGTTTTTT